This TCR beta chain was identified in a study of regulatory T cells in long-lasting Graves disease. This clonotype was observed a handful of times. Its matching antigen is unknown. Study-wide results and caveats: Persistent disease favored TRBV28, TRBJ1-2 and TRBJ2-5.

Time point noted: newly diagnosed GD, antithyroid drugs for less than 3 months. Following extraction of RNA from PBMCs, that RNA was used to make the TCR library. Relying on iRepertoire HTBI primers and Arm-PCR of CDR3 regions, the team built TCR beta libraries. From the multiplex PCR reads, TCRdb called clonotypes with MiXCR, one entry per CDR3 protein. The table includes 400,000 to 450,000 distinct CDR3 sequences, over 15% detected once. V gave up 1 base and J gave up 6 bases, with 10 bases separating them. The CDR3 contains 14 residues. Germline CDR1 reads SGHRS; CDR2 reads YFSETQ. This same sample was also taken into another study, of T cells in Graves' hyperthyroidism and ophthalmopathy. That source notes: The HTBI primer set drove a first-round RT-PCR of the TCR CDR3. Median prediction lead before ophthalmopathy onset was around seven months with the model.

J is TRBJ2-2 and V is TRBV5-1; D may be TRBD2 (6 bases). The sample consisted of peripheral blood mononuclear cells (PBMCs), taken at new diagnosis, from a patient treated with antithyroid drugs. The TCR comes from a woman aged 25 to 39 with Graves disease. The CDR3 is CASSLTAGPGELFF. In nucleotides, the CDR3 is TGCGCCAGCAGCTTGACGGCGGGACCCGGGGAGCTGTTTTTT.